A single sample is the source of the 19 T cell receptor beta chains below, sequenced in a study of cytomegalovirus exposure and HLA in healthy donors. Use of 60 Vbeta and 13 Jbeta primers characterized the PCR. Data came from immunoSEQ multiplex PCR; TCRdb stores just in-frame clones and leaves some out. The data contain 170,000 or so clones, over 70% of them singletons. The sequenced sample was PBMCs. Receptor source: a woman aged 30 to 39 in good health and CMV-seronegative.

V gene TRBV7-2 combines with J gene TRBJ1-4, with D hard to call. The germline V and J ends were trimmed by 5 bases and 4 bases, with 20 bases remaining between them. The germline gives CDR1 SGHTA, CDR2 FQGNSA. This CDR3 comprises 17 residues. The CDR3 loop reads CASSRVPPGTSNEKLFF. In DNA, the CDR3 is TGTGCCAGCAGCCGCGTACCCCCGGGAACTAGTAATGAAAAACTGTTTTTT.

The sample holds one count of this clone. This chain uses TRBV6-5 with TRBJ2-7; TRBD1 agrees at 7 bases. The CDR3 is 14 amino acids. The germline V gene encodes CDR1 MNHEY and CDR2 SVGAGI. V lost 0 bases, J lost 2 bases, and 1 base stayed unmatched. CDR3 nucleotides: TGTGCCAGCAGTTACTCGACAGGGACCTACGAGCAGTACTTC. This sequence encodes CASSYSTGTYEQYF.

This rearrangement joins TRBV2 to TRBJ2-1; 11 nucleotides line up with TRBD1. Losses at the gene ends were 4 bases for V and 10 bases for J; bases not matched to a gene: 3. This CDR3 region has 13 residues. Germline V gives CDR1 SNHLY, CDR2 FYNNEI. The DNA for the CDR3 is TGTGCCAGCAGTGGGACAGGGGGCTCCGAGCAGTTCTTC. It specifies CASSGTGGSEQFF.

V gene TRBV6-5 combines with J gene TRBJ1-2; perhaps TRBD1 as D (6 bases). The V gene lost 2 bases and the J gene lost 8 bases, with 15 bases spanning the gap. CDR3 length equals 14 residues. The germline V gene encodes CDR1 MNHEY and CDR2 SVGAGI. CDR3 loop: CASSYLTGRGGYTF. CDR3 sequence (DNA): TGTGCCAGCAGTTACCTGACTGGCAGGGGAGGCTACACCTTC.

The V and J genes are TRBV11-1 and TRBJ2-5, with a tentative D call TRBD1 (6 bases). This CDR3 contains 15 residues. V gave up 5 bases and J gave up 4 bases, with 17 bases separating them. Germline CDR1 reads SGHAT; CDR2 reads FQDESV (reference sequence). As DNA, the CDR3 is TGTGCCAGCAGCCCCCGACAGGCCGGGGCAGAGACCCAGTACTTC. Translating gives CASSPRQAGAETQYF.

This clone showed up just once. The chain recombines TRBV28 with TRBJ1-3, with a tentative D call TRBD1 (5 bases). Germline values: CDR1 MDHEN, CDR2 SYDVKM. This CDR3 comprises 16 residues. V was clipped by 2 bases and J by 2 bases, with 13 bases between them. CDR3 coding DNA: TGTGCCAGCAGTTTAAAGTTGGGGACTACTGGAAACACCATATATTTT. It codes for CASSLKLGTTGNTIYF.

The CDR3 DNA follows: TGTGCCAGCACCCAGGGAGGTCAGGGGGCGCCCACTGAAGCTTTCTTT. Protein sequence: CASTQGGQGAPTEAFF. The chain is built from TRBV28 and TRBJ1-1; 8 bases map to TRBD1. This CDR3 region has 16 residues. Germline CDR1 reads MDHEN; CDR2 reads SYDVKM. Trimming removed 7 bases from V and 4 bases from J; junction bases left unmatched: 14.

This sequence joins TRBV11-2 and TRBJ2-7, with 9 positions matching TRBD1. CDR3 length: 17 amino acids. Germline V lookup: CDR1 SGHAT, CDR2 FQNNGV. V trimming: 4 bases; J trimming: 4 bases; junction bases outside the gene matches: 14. CDR3: CASSYQPPGQGSYEQYF. The DNA of the CDR3 is TGTGCCAGCAGCTACCAGCCTCCGGGACAGGGATCTTACGAGCAGTACTTC.

The chain employs TRBV28 and TRBJ2-7; 8 nucleotides line up with TRBD1. V shed 3 bases, J shed 0 bases, and the junction held 7 bases outside the gene matches. The CDR3 covers 16 residues. CDR1 and CDR2 (germline): MDHEN, SYDVKM. DNA for the CDR3: TGTGCCAGCAGTTTCTGGACAGGGAGGAGCTCCTACGAGCAGTACTTC. Residues: CASSFWTGRSSYEQYF.

The CDR3 reads CASSGDRVGYEQYF. The CDR3 coding sequence is TGCGCCAGCAGCGGGGACAGGGTCGGCTACGAGCAGTACTTC. The chain has TRBV5-1 and TRBJ2-7, with 9 bases fitting TRBD1. Germline V gives CDR1 SGHRS, CDR2 YFSETQ. V gave up 4 bases and J gave up 3 bases; unmatched junction bases: 5. The CDR3 length is 14 residues.

This clone was seen only once. One junction end does not reproduce the germline sequence, and a read error may be involved. The chain links TRBV9 to TRBJ2-7; perhaps TRBD2 as D (6 bases). Germline-derived CDR1 and CDR2 are SGDLS and YYNGEE. The CDR3 contains 14 residues. DNA of the CDR3: TGTGCCAGCAGCGTAGGGCGGGGATCCTCCGAGCAGTACTTC. Translated, it gives CASSVGRGSSEQYF.

The chain joins TRBV7-2 to TRBJ2-7, with no clear D. V was trimmed by 4 bases and J by 5 bases, leaving 18 bases between them. The CDR3 extends over 15 amino acids. CDR1 is SGHTA, CDR2 FQGNSA, per germline. The chain's CDR3 is CASSSAFSAPNEQYF. The CDR3 DNA reads as TGTGCCAGCAGCTCCGCGTTTAGTGCGCCAAACGAGCAGTACTTC.

This chain joins TRBV2 and TRBJ2-3; no reliable D call. The germline V gene encodes CDR1 SNHLY and CDR2 FYNNEI. The CDR3 loop spans 12 amino acids. V lost 7 bases and J 0 bases, leaving 5 bases between the germline ends. The CDR3 sequence is CASTVSTDTQYF. The CDR3 nucleotides read TGTGCCAGCACCGTTAGCACAGATACGCAGTATTTT. The complete variable domain, with remaining parts taken from reference TRBV2 and TRBJ2-3, reads EPEVTQTPSHQVTQMGQEVILRCVPISNHLYFYWYRQILGQKVEFLVSFYNNEISEKSEIFDDQFSVERPDGSNFTLKIRSTKLEDSAMYFCASTVSTDTQYFGPGTRLTVL.

This clone appeared once. The chain employs TRBV29-1 and TRBJ1-1, with D possibly TRBD1 on 6 matching bases. This CDR3 region has 19 residues. Germline values: CDR1 SQVTM, CDR2 ANQGSEA. V gave up 4 bases and J gave up 1 base, with 28 bases separating them. The DNA for the CDR3 is TGCAGCGTTGTCGGGGGGGCGCGGGCCGTTCCTCAGTGGAACACTGAAGCTTTCTTT. It specifies CSVVGGARAVPQWNTEAFF.

This clone was detected only once. This chain uses TRBV15 with TRBJ2-1, with 7 bases lining up with TRBD1. The germline V gene has CDR1 LNHNV and CDR2 YYDKDF (reference sequence). The CDR3 loop spans 17 amino acids. V was clipped by 5 bases and J by 5 bases; unmatched bases: 15. Here the CDR3 reads CATSLRGQWAGHNEQFF. CDR3 bases: TGTGCCACCAGCCTTAGGGGGCAATGGGCAGGGCACAATGAGCAGTTCTTC. Drawing the rest from reference TRBV15 and TRBJ2-1, the complete variable domain is DAMVIQNPRYQVTQFGKPVTLSCSQTLNHNVMYWYQQKSSQAPKLLFHYYDKDFNNEADTPDNFQSRRPNTSFCFLDIRSPGLGDTAMYLCATSLRGQWAGHNEQFFGPGTRLTVL.

The chain couples TRBV4-1 to TRBJ2-1; 9 nucleotides agree with TRBD2. CDR3 length equals 17 residues. Trimming removed 0 bases from V and 4 bases from J; junction bases left unmatched: 7. Germline loops: CDR1 MGHRA, CDR2 YSYEKL. In nucleotides, the CDR3 is TGCGCCAGCAGCCAAGACCTCCTTAGCGGGAGTTACAATGAGCAGTTCTTC. Translating it yields CASSQDLLSGSYNEQFF.

CDR3 in DNA: TGTGCCAGCAGCCCTGATGGGGCGGTACCCTACGAGCAGTACTTC. Translation: CASSPDGAVPYEQYF. The chain combines TRBV7-9 with TRBJ2-7; a weak D match, TRBD1 (5 bases). The V gene's germline CDR1 is SEHNR and CDR2 FQNEAQ (reference sequence). Between the trimmed V and J ends, which lost 5 bases and 2 bases, there was a span of 16 bases. This CDR3 comprises 15 residues.

This clone appeared a single time. This CDR3 reads CASSFSHTQTAGYGYTF. The CDR3 bases are TGTGCCAGCAGTTTCAGTCACACACAGACAGCCGGCTATGGCTACACCTTC. The chain uses TRBV27 and TRBJ1-2; perhaps TRBD1 as D (5 bases). Germline V gives CDR1 MNHEY, CDR2 SMNVEV (reference sequence). The CDR3 sequence is 17 residues long. V was cut by 3 bases and J by 4 bases, with 21 bases left in between.

The V and J genes are TRBV28 and TRBJ2-7, with a tentative D call TRBD1 (6 bases). Germline CDR1 MDHEN, CDR2 SYDVKM. Trimming took 7 bases from V and 1 from J, leaving 14 bases between them. This CDR3 contains 14 residues. CDR3 nucleotides: TGTGCCAGCACCTCGGGGACATCATCCTACGAGCAGTACTTC. As protein: CASTSGTSSYEQYF.